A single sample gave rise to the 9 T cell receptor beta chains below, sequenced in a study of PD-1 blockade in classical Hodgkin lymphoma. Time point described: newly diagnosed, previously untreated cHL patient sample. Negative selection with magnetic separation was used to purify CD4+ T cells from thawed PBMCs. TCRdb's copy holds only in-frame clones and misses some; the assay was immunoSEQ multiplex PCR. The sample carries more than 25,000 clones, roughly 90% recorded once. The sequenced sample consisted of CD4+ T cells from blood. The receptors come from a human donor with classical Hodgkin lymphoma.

This CDR3 reads CATSRPQGETNEKLFF. CDR3 bases: TGTGCCACCAGCAGACCCCAGGGGGAAACTAATGAAAAACTGTTTTTT. The chain couples TRBV15 to TRBJ1-4; 7 bases match TRBD1. CDR1 and CDR2 (germline): LNHNV, YYDKDF (reference sequence). The CDR3 spans 16 residues. Unmatched junction bases numbered 4, after V lost 2 bases and J lost 1 base.

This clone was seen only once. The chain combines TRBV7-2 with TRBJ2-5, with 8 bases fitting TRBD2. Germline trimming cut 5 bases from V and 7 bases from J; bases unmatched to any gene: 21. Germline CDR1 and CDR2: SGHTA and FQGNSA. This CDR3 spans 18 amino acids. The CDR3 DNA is TGTGCCAGCAGCCTCCAAGGCGGGAGGCGAGGGGCGAGTGGGACCCAGTACTTC. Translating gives CASSLQGGRRGASGTQYF. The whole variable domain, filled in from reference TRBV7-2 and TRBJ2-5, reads GAGVSQSPSNKVTEKGKDVELRCDPISGHTALYWYRQSLGQGLEFLIYFQGNSAPDKSGLPSDRFSAERTGGSVSTLTIQRTQQEDSAVYLCASSLQGGRRGASGTQYFGPGTRLLVL.

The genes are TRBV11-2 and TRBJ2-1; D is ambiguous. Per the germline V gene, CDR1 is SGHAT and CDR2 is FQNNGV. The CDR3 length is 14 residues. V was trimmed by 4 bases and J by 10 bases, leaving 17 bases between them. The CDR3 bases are TGTGCCAGCAGCTACCGGTCGAACTGGGAAGAGCAGTTCTTC. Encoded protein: CASSYRSNWEEQFF.

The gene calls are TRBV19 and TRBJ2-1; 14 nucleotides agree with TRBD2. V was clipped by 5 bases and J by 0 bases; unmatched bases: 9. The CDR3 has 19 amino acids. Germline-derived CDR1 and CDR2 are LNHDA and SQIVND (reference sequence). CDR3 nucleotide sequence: TGTGCCAGTAGTGTGACTAGCGGGAGGGGCCCAAGCTCCTACAATGAGCAGTTCTTC. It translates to CASSVTSGRGPSSYNEQFF. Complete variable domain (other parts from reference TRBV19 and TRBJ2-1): DGGITQSPKYLFRKEGQNVTLSCEQNLNHDAMYWYRQDPGQGLRLIYYSQIVNDFQKGDIAEGYSVSREKKESFPLTVTSAQKNPTAFYLCASSVTSGRGPSSYNEQFFGPGTRLTVL.

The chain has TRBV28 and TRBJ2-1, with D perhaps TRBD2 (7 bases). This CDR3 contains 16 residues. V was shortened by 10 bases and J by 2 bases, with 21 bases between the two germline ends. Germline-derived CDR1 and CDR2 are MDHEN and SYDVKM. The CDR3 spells CATQSGGQGAYNEQFF. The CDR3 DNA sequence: TGTGCCACCCAATCCGGGGGGCAGGGAGCCTACAATGAGCAGTTCTTC.

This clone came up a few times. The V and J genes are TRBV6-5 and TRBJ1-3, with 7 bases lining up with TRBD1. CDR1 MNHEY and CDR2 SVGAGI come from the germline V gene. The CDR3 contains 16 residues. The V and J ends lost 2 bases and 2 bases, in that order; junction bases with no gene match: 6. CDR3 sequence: CASSYTQQGAGNTIYF. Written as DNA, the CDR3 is TGTGCCAGCAGTTACACGCAGCAGGGGGCTGGAAACACCATATATTTT.

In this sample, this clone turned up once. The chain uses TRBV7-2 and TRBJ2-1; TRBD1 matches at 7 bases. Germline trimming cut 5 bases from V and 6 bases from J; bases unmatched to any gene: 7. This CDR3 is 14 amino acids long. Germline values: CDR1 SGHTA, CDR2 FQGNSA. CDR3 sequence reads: CASSLSGTANEQFF. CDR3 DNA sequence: TGTGCCAGCAGCCTTAGTGGGACAGCCAATGAGCAGTTCTTC.

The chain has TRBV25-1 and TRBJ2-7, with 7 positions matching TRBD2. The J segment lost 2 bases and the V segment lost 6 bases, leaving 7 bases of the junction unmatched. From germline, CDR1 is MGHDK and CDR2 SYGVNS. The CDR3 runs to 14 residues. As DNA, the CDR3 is TGTGCCAGCAGCCCTAGTGGGGGGGCCTACGAGCAGTACTTC. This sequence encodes CASSPSGGAYEQYF.

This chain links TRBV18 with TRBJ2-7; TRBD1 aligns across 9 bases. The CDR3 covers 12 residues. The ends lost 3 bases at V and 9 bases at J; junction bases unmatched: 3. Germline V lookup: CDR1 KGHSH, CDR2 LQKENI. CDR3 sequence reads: CASSPDRGGQYF. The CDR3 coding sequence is TGTGCCAGCTCACCGGACAGGGGAGGGCAGTACTTC.